The T cell receptor (beta chain) described here comes from a study of blood T cell repertoires in COVID-19. About the study: Collection of acute and convalescent COVID-19 samples took place in the United States, Italy and Spain. T cells, B-cell-depleted T cells, or PBMCs supplied cDNA or gDNA.

Libraries were prepared by immunoSEQ multiplex PCR; TCRdb keeps only in-frame clonotypes and omits some of them. The sample contains 150,000 to 200,000 clones, around 89% of which appear only once. Germline values: CDR1 MGHDK, CDR2 SYGVNS. With 3 bases clipped from V and 3 bases from J, the junction kept 9 bases outside the gene matches. This CDR3 has 18 residues. The study drew participants aged about 18 to 90 years from some 24 US areas. Recovery among Cohort 3 donors was established by two negative PCRs, clearance, or symptom resolution. This receptor was identified in a woman aged 18-35 years who had recovered from COVID-19. The specimen sequenced was PBMCs or T cells enriched from blood (not recorded which). This chain links TRBV25-1 with TRBJ2-3; 13 positions match TRBD2. The CDR3 DNA sequence: TGTGCCAGCAGTGACACTAGCGGGAGGGCCAGTAGGACAGATACGCAGTATTTT. The encoded protein is CASSDTSGRASRTDTQYF.